This is a list of T cell receptor beta chains from one sample in a study of blood T cell repertoires in COVID-19. Produced via immunoSEQ multiplex PCR; TCRdb's table is partial and in-frame only. The data hold under 95,000 clones, with over 70% observed a single time. The sequenced sample consisted of peripheral blood. The receptors here all came from a woman aged 80 or over with active or convalescent COVID-19. The CDR3 runs from the conserved cysteine through the conserved F or W. A D gene is named only where the DNA matches it firmly.

D gene: NA
V gene: TRBV25-1
CDR3 protein: CASSGGTHLKGEAFF

D gene: NA
V gene: TRBV19
CDR3 protein: CASSRRTDSNQPQHF

D gene: TRBD1
V gene: TRBV7-9
CDR3 protein: CASTRDRRAIYNEQFF

D gene: TRBD1
V gene: TRBV5-6
CDR3 protein: CASSNGQVFNQPQHF

D gene: NA
V gene: TRBV18
CDR3 protein: CASSSGAYEQYF

D gene: NA
V gene: TRBV7-2
CDR3 protein: CASSRSPGRDYEQYF

D gene: NA
V gene: TRBV15
CDR3 protein: CATSRDLGLDNSPLHF

D gene: NA
V gene: TRBV5-1
CDR3 protein: CASSLAPGMPSPLHF

D gene: NA
V gene: TRBV5-1
CDR3 protein: CASSVTGFGANVLTF

D gene: TRBD2
V gene: TRBV10-1
CDR3 protein: CASSYLAGGDEQYF

D gene: NA
V gene: TRBV30
CDR3 protein: CAWSVKGFGYGYTF

D gene: TRBD2
V gene: TRBV6-6
CDR3 protein: CASSFRLAGSYEQYF

D gene: NA
V gene: TRBV10-3
CDR3 protein: CAISDSQREAYGYTF

D gene: NA
V gene: TRBV4-1
CDR3 protein: CASSQVVGGAGEQFF

D gene: TRBD2
V gene: TRBV7-9
CDR3 protein: CASWASGGTGELFF

D gene: TRBD1
V gene: TRBV3-1/TRBV3-2
CDR3 protein: CASSQEMLQGRELFF

D gene: TRBD1
V gene: TRBV5-1
CDR3 protein: CASSLQQGSTEAFF

D gene: TRBD1
V gene: TRBV5-6
CDR3 protein: CASSYMGQGEDTQYF

D gene: TRBD1
V gene: TRBV6-5
CDR3 protein: CASSALGQGNTEAFF

D gene: NA
V gene: TRBV5-8
CDR3 protein: CASSLSQYF

D gene: NA
V gene: TRBV6-1
CDR3 protein: CASSESWEYSPLHF